The clone carrying this TCR beta chain was detected a few times. This record comes from a study of T-cell memory formation after mild COVID-19. TCRdb recomputed calls from the 5' RACE reads with MiXCR, one row per CDR3 protein. The top ten clones hold about an eighth of a sample with just over 400,000 distinct CDR3 sequences, more than 20% of them seen once. Sequencing was performed on PBMCs or a T cell subset sorted from them (not recorded which). This receptor was taken from an adult woman who had mild COVID-19 (a few samples of this study predate the infection). Cell type and time point are not known.

CDR3 coding DNA: TGCAGTGCTAGAGATCTGGGAGGTTGGTCCGAGACCCAGTACTTC. This sequence encodes CSARDLGGWSETQYF. The rearrangement links TRBV20-1 to TRBJ2-5, with D possibly TRBD2 on 6 matching bases. CDR1 and CDR2 (germline): DFQATT, SNEGSKA (reference sequence). The germline V and J ends were trimmed by 0 bases and 5 bases, with 16 bases remaining between them. CDR3 size: 15 residues.